A selection of T cell receptor beta chains follows, all from one sample in a study of blood T cell repertoires in COVID-19. The assay was immunoSEQ multiplex PCR, and TCRdb's table has in-frame clones only and misses some. The table lists 29,000 or so clones, around 86% of them singletons. The source material was peripheral blood. The source is a human donor in a cohort sampled during active COVID-19. The donor label of this sample is uncertain. The CDR3 runs from the conserved cysteine through the conserved F or W. A D gene is named only where the DNA matches it firmly. Clone size is shown for a subset of rows, as once, few, many or a class of expanded clone.

v_call	clone_size	j_call	d_call	cdr3_aa	cdr3_nt
TRBV6-5	-	TRBJ2-2	-	CASSYSAPEVGELFF	TGTGCCAGCAGTTACTCCGCGCCCGAAGTCGGGGAGCTGTTTTTT
TRBV24-1	-	TRBJ2-1	TRBD2	CATSDRRTSGSVSYNEQFF	TGTGCCACCAGTGATCGAAGGACTAGCGGGAGTGTCTCCTACAATGAGCAGTTCTTC
TRBV28	few	TRBJ2-7	-	CASATGSHEQYF	TGTGCCAGCGCAACAGGGTCCCACGAGCAGTACTTC
TRBV27	-	TRBJ1-2	TRBD1	CASSLRTGGEYGYTF	TGTGCCAGCAGTCTTAGGACAGGGGGGGAGTATGGCTACACCTTC
TRBV6-4	-	TRBJ2-7	TRBD1	CASSLPPPDRGPYEQYF	TGTGCCAGCAGCCTCCCCCCCCCGGACAGGGGGCCCTACGAGCAGTACTTC
TRBV10-1	-	TRBJ1-1	-	CASSESGRGTEAFF	TGCGCCAGCAGTGAGTCAGGGCGGGGGACTGAAGCTTTCTTT
TRBV24-1	-	TRBJ2-1	TRBD2	CATRGTARGGNYNEQFF	TGTGCCACCAGAGGGACGGCCCGGGGGGGAAACTACAATGAGCAGTTCTTC
TRBV9	-	TRBJ2-2	TRBD1	CASSSRDRTNTGELFF	TGTGCCAGCAGCTCCCGGGACAGGACGAACACCGGGGAGCTGTTTTTT
TRBV29-1	-	TRBJ1-1	-	CSVLGQMNTEAFF	TGCAGCGTTCTAGGACAGATGAACACTGAAGCTTTCTTT
TRBV6-5	few	TRBJ2-1	-	CASSYSTGQGEQFF	TGTGCCAGCAGTTACTCGACAGGCCAGGGGGAGCAGTTCTTC
TRBV27	-	TRBJ2-2	-	CASSFRGIGGELFF	TGTGCCAGCAGTTTTAGGGGGATCGGCGGGGAGCTGTTTTTT
TRBV28	few	TRBJ1-2	TRBD1	CASSRQGIIHGYTF	TGTGCCAGCAGTCGACAGGGGATAATCCATGGCTACACCTTC
TRBV3-1/TRBV3-2	-	TRBJ2-7	-	CASSQGSYEQYF	TGTGCCAGCAGCCAGGGGAGCTACGAGCAGTACTTC
TRBV5-1	-	TRBJ1-1	-	CASSSLRGADTEAFF	TGCGCCAGCAGCTCCCTTCGGGGGGCGGACACTGAAGCTTTCTTT
TRBV10-3	-	TRBJ1-3	TRBD1	CAISVGQGRDTIYF	TGTGCCATCAGTGTCGGACAGGGGCGGGACACCATATATTTT
TRBV5-1	-	TRBJ2-3	TRBD1	CASSPGTGYSTDTQYF	TGCGCCAGCAGCCCTGGGACAGGGTATAGCACAGATACGCAGTATTTT
TRBV7-9	-	TRBJ2-2	-	CASSYRDTHTGELFF	TGTGCCAGCAGCTACCGGGACACTCACACCGGGGAGCTGTTTTTT
TRBV5-1	-	TRBJ1-4	-	CASSSGLGNEKLFF	TGCGCCAGTTCATCGGGTTTAGGTAATGAAAAACTGTTTTTT
TRBV28	once	TRBJ1-3	-	CASSFGTRGSGNTIYF	TGTGCCAGCAGTTTTGGCACCCGGGGCTCTGGAAACACCATATATTTT
TRBV9	-	TRBJ2-1	-	CASSSGGDPLYNEQFF	TGTGCCAGCAGCTCCGGCGGGGACCCCCTCTACAATGAGCAGTTCTTC
TRBV2	-	TRBJ1-1	-	CASRFQVNTEAFF	TGTGCCAGCAGGTTCCAGGTGAACACTGAAGCTTTCTTT
TRBV5-5	-	TRBJ2-5	-	CASRTPGLHQETQYF	TGTGCCAGCAGGACCCCAGGGTTGCACCAAGAGACCCAGTACTTC
TRBV11-2	-	TRBJ2-5	TRBD2	CASSLGRLAGGPSETQYF	TGTGCCAGCAGCTTAGGTCGGCTAGCGGGAGGGCCAAGTGAGACCCAGTACTTC
TRBV2	-	TRBJ2-3	TRBD2	CASRDLAGGADTQYF	TGTGCCAGCAGGGACCTGGCGGGAGGGGCAGATACGCAGTATTTT
TRBV30	-	TRBJ2-1	TRBD2	CAWSVIAGVGEQFF	TGTGCCTGGAGCGTCATAGCGGGAGTAGGTGAGCAGTTCTTC
TRBV11-2	-	TRBJ2-5	TRBD2	CASSLDISGSLRETQYF	TGTGCCAGCAGCTTAGATATCAGCGGGAGCCTGCGAGAGACCCAGTACTTC
TRBV27	-	TRBJ2-7	-	CASSLSAGSYEQYF	TGTGCCAGCAGTTTATCGGCAGGCTCCTACGAGCAGTACTTC
TRBV11-1	-	TRBJ1-1	TRBD1	CASSLYRGTENTEAFF	TGTGCCAGCAGCTTATACAGGGGTACGGAGAACACTGAAGCTTTCTTT
TRBV2	-	TRBJ2-3	TRBD2	CASSRTSGGPDTQYF	TGTGCCAGCAGTCGGACTAGCGGAGGCCCAGATACGCAGTATTTT
TRBV19	-	TRBJ1-5	-	CASSTRHASLDQPQHF	TGTGCCAGTAGTACACGACACGCCAGTTTAGATCAGCCCCAGCATTTT
TRBV18	-	TRBJ1-1	-	CASSPRVGGVGAEAFF	TGTGCCAGCTCACCAAGGGTCGGGGGGGTTGGAGCGGAGGCTTTCTTT
TRBV2	few	TRBJ1-5	-	CASSESGVRNQPQHF	TGTGCCAGCAGTGAATCGGGGGTACGGAATCAGCCCCAGCATTTT
TRBV2	few	TRBJ1-3	-	CASSAGLSGNTIYF	TGTGCCAGCAGTGCAGGCCTCTCTGGAAACACCATATATTTT
TRBV6-2/TRBV6-3	-	TRBJ2-1	-	CASSYTTAGGFYNEQFF	TGTGCCAGCAGTTACACGACGGCCGGGGGTTTCTACAATGAGCAGTTCTTC
TRBV4-2	-	TRBJ2-7	TRBD2	CASSPGGLTYEQYF	TGTGCCAGCAGCCCGGGGGGACTTACCTACGAGCAGTACTTC
TRBV3-1/TRBV3-2	-	TRBJ2-2	-	CASRRRGVAGELFF	TGTGCCAGCAGGCGGAGGGGAGTAGCCGGGGAGCTGTTTTTT
TRBV7-2	-	TRBJ1-5	-	CASSRPGGQNQPQHF	TGTGCCAGCAGCCGCCCGGGGGGGCAAAATCAGCCCCAGCATTTT
TRBV5-1	-	TRBJ2-3	TRBD2	CASSLAVAGVGDTQYF	TGCGCCAGCAGCTTGGCGGTAGCGGGAGTTGGTGATACGCAGTATTTT
TRBV5-4	-	TRBJ1-1	TRBD1	CASSARDSNAEAFF	TGTGCCAGCAGCGCCCGGGACAGTAACGCTGAAGCTTTCTTT
TRBV27	-	TRBJ2-3	TRBD1	CASKWGQGEDTQYF	TGTGCCAGCAAGTGGGGACAGGGGGAGGATACGCAGTATTTT
TRBV3-1/TRBV3-2	-	TRBJ1-2	-	CASSKTAGYGYTF	TGTGCCAGCAGCAAGACAGCGGGCTATGGCTACACCTTC
TRBV10-2	-	TRBJ1-1	TRBD1	CASKFAGGNTEAFF	TGCGCCAGCAAATTCGCAGGGGGGAACACTGAAGCTTTCTTT
TRBV27	-	TRBJ2-3	TRBD2	CASSLRGGDTQYF	TGTGCCAGCAGTTTACGGGGGGGGGATACGCAGTATTTT
TRBV3-1/TRBV3-2	-	TRBJ2-2	-	CASSPPAGTGELFF	TGTGCCAGCAGCCCACCCGCAGGGACCGGGGAGCTGTTTTTT
TRBV12-5	few	TRBJ1-2	-	CASSPGQLYGYTF	TGTGCTAGTTCCCCCGGACAGCTGTATGGCTACACCTTC
TRBV5-4	once	TRBJ2-1	TRBD2	CASSASTSGSFNEQFF	TGTGCCAGCAGCGCATCAACTAGCGGGAGCTTCAATGAGCAGTTCTTC